A single sample gave rise to the 17 T cell receptor beta chains below, sequenced in a study of blood T cell repertoires in COVID-19. Only in-frame clones appear in the TCRdb table, and some are missing; sequencing was by immunoSEQ multiplex PCR. This table holds a few hundred thousand clones, more than 65% found once. The material sequenced was peripheral blood. The receptors were sampled from a woman aged 18-29 years with acute or convalescent COVID-19.

This clone was seen a single time. The chain has TRBV28 and TRBJ1-2; TRBD1 is a possible D gene (6 bases). The V and J ends lost 6 bases and 2 bases respectively, with 10 bases between them. There are 13 residues in the CDR3. The germline CDR1 and CDR2 sequences are MDHEN and SYDVKM. The CDR3 loop reads CASSGGLNYGYTF. The CDR3 DNA sequence: TGTGCCAGCAGCGGGGGGCTAAACTATGGCTACACCTTC.

This chain connects TRBV5-1 to TRBJ1-4, with D maybe TRBD1 (5 bases). The V end was cut by 1 base, the J end by 7 bases, with 14 bases between. CDR1 is SGHRS, CDR2 YFSETQ, per germline. The CDR3 runs 15 residues. CDR3 in amino acids: CASSLLPGVVEKLFF. CDR3 bases: TGCGCCAGCAGCTTGCTCCCGGGGGTTGTTGAAAAACTGTTTTTT.

The CDR3 reads CAWSWTGGNYGYTF. CDR3 coding DNA: TGTGCCTGGAGTTGGACAGGGGGGAACTATGGCTACACCTTC. The chain combines TRBV30 with TRBJ1-2; 10 bases match TRBD1. V was pared by 2 bases and J by 2 bases, with 2 bases of the junction left unmatched. Germline-derived CDR1 and CDR2 are GTSNPN and SVGIG (reference sequence). The length of the CDR3 is 14 residues.

The CDR3 loop reads CASSQEGPPAVDYNEQFF. The CDR3 DNA reads as TGTGCCAGCAGCCAAGAAGGGCCCCCAGCGGTCGACTACAATGAGCAGTTCTTC. The chain employs TRBV3-1 (or the pseudogene TRBV3-2) and TRBJ2-1, with D possibly being TRBD2 (5 bases). This CDR3 is 18 amino acids long. The germline V gene encodes CDR1 LGHDT and CDR2 YNNKEL (reference sequence). V lost 0 bases and J 3 bases, leaving 18 bases between the germline ends.

The V gene is TRBV4-3, the J gene TRBJ1-4; D unresolved. CDR1 is LGHNA and CDR2 is YSLEER in the germline V gene. V shed 4 bases and J shed 5 bases, with 8 bases lying between them. The CDR3 runs to 13 residues. The CDR3 DNA is TGCGCCAGCAGCCTTGGGAGAAATGAAAAACTGTTTTTT. Residues: CASSLGRNEKLFF.

V is TRBV7-9 and J is TRBJ2-7, with 9 bases identical to TRBD2. The V and J ends lost 5 bases and 5 bases, in that order; junction bases with no gene match: 13. Per germline, CDR1 SEHNR and CDR2 FQNEAQ (reference sequence). The CDR3 extends over 16 amino acids. CDR3 amino acids: CASSPEWVAGVHEQYF. As DNA, the CDR3 is TGTGCCAGCAGCCCCGAGTGGGTAGCGGGAGTCCACGAGCAGTACTTC.

This clone was observed a few times. The gene calls are TRBV29-1 and TRBJ2-3; D gene uncertain. Trimming stripped 5 bases from V and 0 bases from J, with 9 bases between. In germline, CDR1 is SQVTM, CDR2 ANQGSEA. There are 13 residues in the CDR3. The CDR3 DNA reads as TGCAGCGTTACAGTCGCTAGCACAGATACGCAGTATTTT. It translates to CSVTVASTDTQYF.

The chain employs TRBV24-1 and TRBJ1-2, with 9 positions matching TRBD1. This CDR3 has 16 residues. CDR1 KGHDR and CDR2 SFDVKD come from the germline V gene. After removal of 4 bases from V and 5 bases from J, the junction contained 10 bases not matched to a gene. This chain's CDR3 is CATSETWDRETYGYTF. The DNA of the CDR3 is TGTGCCACCAGTGAAACCTGGGACAGGGAGACGTATGGCTACACCTTC.

The chain couples TRBV27 to TRBJ2-7; TRBD2 might be the D (6 bases). The CDR3 length is 14 residues. Germline V CDR1 and CDR2: MNHEY, SMNVEV (reference sequence). Deletions cut 4 bases from V and 3 bases from J, with 13 bases between. Here the CDR3 reads CASSSLEGLYEQYF. CDR3 in DNA: TGTGCCAGCAGTTCCCTTGAGGGACTCTACGAGCAGTACTTC.

CDR3 amino acids: CASSLRTVKGLAGTYEQYF. In DNA form, the CDR3 reads TGTGCCAGTAGTCTAAGGACAGTGAAGGGTCTAGCGGGGACTTACGAGCAGTACTTC. The chain has TRBV19 and TRBJ2-7, with 9 bases that match TRBD2. The CDR3 has 19 residues. Losses at the gene ends were 5 bases for V and 4 bases for J; bases not matched to a gene: 21. CDR1 and CDR2 (germline): LNHDA, SQIVND (reference sequence).

This chain uses TRBV4-3 with TRBJ2-7, with a weak D call TRBD2 (6 bases). This CDR3 is built from 15 residues. V lost 1 base and J lost 4, with 14 bases in between. The germline V gene encodes CDR1 LGHNA and CDR2 YSLEER. The DNA of the CDR3 is TGCGCCAGCAGCCAAGGTCGGGCGGGAAGGTACGAGCAGTACTTC. Translating it yields CASSQGRAGRYEQYF.

The gene calls are TRBV7-8 and TRBJ1-2; no definite D call. CDR3 length: 13 residues. V lost 2 bases, J lost 8 bases, and 12 bases lay in between. CDR1 SGHVS and CDR2 FQNEAQ come from the germline V gene. CDR3 region: CASSLFGEWGYTF. DNA for the CDR3: TGTGCCAGCAGCTTATTCGGGGAATGGGGCTACACCTTC. Based on the CDR3 plus reference TRBV7-8 and TRBJ1-2, the full variable domain is GAGVSQSPRYKVAKRGQDVALRCDPISGHVSLFWYQQALGQGPEFLTYFQNEAQLDKSGLPSDRFFAERPEGSVSTLKIQRTQQEDSAVYLCASSLFGEWGYTFGSGTRLTVV.

The chain links TRBV9 to TRBJ2-1, with D tentatively TRBD1 (6 bases). The CDR3 runs 12 residues. The germline CDR1 and CDR2 sequences are SGDLS and YYNGEE. V lost 1 base and J 10 bases, leaving 9 bases between the germline ends. CDR3 amino acids: CASSVLGGEQFF. CDR3 in DNA: TGTGCCAGCAGCGTACTAGGGGGAGAGCAGTTCTTC.

V gene TRBV5-4 combines with J gene TRBJ2-2; D call uncertain. This CDR3 region has 12 residues. The germline V and J ends were trimmed by 3 bases and 2 bases, with 2 bases remaining between them. CDR1 is SGHNT, CDR2 YYREEE, per germline (reference sequence). The DNA for the CDR3 is TGTGCCAGCAGCTCAAACACCGGGGAGCTGTTTTTT. This translates into CASSSNTGELFF.

The chain is built from TRBV9 and TRBJ2-3, with TRBD2 matching 9 bases. The germline V gene has CDR1 SGDLS and CDR2 YYNGEE. The CDR3 spans 15 residues. V was clipped by 3 bases and J by 0 bases; unmatched bases: 2. This CDR3 reads CASSASGRSTDTQYF. The CDR3 DNA follows: TGTGCCAGCAGCGCCAGCGGGAGGAGCACAGATACGCAGTATTTT.

The gene calls are TRBV6-2 or TRBV6-3 and TRBJ2-6, with 12 bases lining up with TRBD2. The CDR3 totals 18 residues. Germline V CDR1 and CDR2: MNHEY, SVGEGT. With 5 bases clipped from V and 0 bases from J, the junction kept 5 bases outside the gene matches. The chain's CDR3 is CASSGGLAGLSGANVLTF. As DNA, the CDR3 is TGTGCCAGCAGTGGGGGACTAGCGGGCCTCTCTGGGGCCAACGTCCTGACTTTC.

The rearrangement links TRBV6-6 to TRBJ1-1, with 8 bases aligning to TRBD1. The germline V gene encodes CDR1 MNHNY and CDR2 SVGAGI (reference sequence). The V gene end was trimmed by 2 bases and the J gene end by 8 bases; junction bases not matched to a gene: 7. CDR3 length equals 14 residues. As DNA, the CDR3 is TGTGCCAGCAGTTACAGGGGACAGGCAGTAGAAGCTTTCTTT. Protein product: CASSYRGQAVEAFF.